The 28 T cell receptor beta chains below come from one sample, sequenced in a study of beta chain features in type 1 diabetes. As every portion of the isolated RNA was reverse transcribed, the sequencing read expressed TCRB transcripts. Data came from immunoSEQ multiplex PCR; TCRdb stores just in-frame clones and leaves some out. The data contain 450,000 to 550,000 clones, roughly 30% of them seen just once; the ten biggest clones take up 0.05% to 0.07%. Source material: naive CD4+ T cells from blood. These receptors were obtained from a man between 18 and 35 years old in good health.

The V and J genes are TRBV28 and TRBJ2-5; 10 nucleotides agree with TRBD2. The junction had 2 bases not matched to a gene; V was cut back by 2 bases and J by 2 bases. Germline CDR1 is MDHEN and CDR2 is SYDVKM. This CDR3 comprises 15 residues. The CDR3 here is CASSLRTSGQETQYF. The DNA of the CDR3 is TGTGCCAGCAGTTTAAGGACTAGCGGTCAAGAGACCCAGTACTTC.

The CDR3, as DNA: TGTGCCAGCGCCCGCGACCTCTACAATGAGCAGTTCTTC. Translation: CASARDLYNEQFF. The chain couples TRBV6-6 to TRBJ2-1; D is unclear. Looked up from germline, CDR1 is MNHNY and CDR2 is SVGAGI (reference sequence). The CDR3 extends over 13 amino acids. V gave up 8 bases and J gave up 3 bases, with 11 bases separating them.

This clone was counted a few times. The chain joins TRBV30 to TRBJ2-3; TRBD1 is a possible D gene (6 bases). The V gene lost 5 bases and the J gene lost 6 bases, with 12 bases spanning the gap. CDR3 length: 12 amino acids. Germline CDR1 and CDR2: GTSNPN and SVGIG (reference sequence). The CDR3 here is CAWATGSDTQYF. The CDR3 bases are TGTGCCTGGGCAACAGGGAGTGATACGCAGTATTTT.

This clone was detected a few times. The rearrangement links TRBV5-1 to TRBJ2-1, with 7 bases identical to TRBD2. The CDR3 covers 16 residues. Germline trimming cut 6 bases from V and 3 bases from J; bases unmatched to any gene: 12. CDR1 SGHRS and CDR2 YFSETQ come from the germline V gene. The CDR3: CASKGRESSRYNEQFF. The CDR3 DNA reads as TGCGCCAGCAAAGGGCGGGAGTCCTCCCGCTACAATGAGCAGTTCTTC.

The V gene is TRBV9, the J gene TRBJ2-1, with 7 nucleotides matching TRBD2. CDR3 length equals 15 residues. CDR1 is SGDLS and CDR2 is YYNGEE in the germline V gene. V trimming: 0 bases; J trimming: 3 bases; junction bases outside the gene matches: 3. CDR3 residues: CASSVAAGFYNEQFF. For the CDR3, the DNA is TGTGCCAGCAGCGTAGCAGCGGGATTCTACAATGAGCAGTTCTTC.

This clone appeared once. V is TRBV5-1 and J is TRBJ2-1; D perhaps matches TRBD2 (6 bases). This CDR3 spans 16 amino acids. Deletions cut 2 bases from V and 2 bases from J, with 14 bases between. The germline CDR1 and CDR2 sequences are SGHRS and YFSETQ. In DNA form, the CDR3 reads TGCGCCAGCAGCTTAAGGGGCCGGGGGACCTACAATGAGCAGTTCTTC. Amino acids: CASSLRGRGTYNEQFF.

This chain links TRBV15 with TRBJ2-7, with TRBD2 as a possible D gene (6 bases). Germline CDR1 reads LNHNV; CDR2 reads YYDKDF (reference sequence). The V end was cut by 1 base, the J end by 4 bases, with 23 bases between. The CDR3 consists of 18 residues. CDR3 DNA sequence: TGTGCCACCAGCAGAGTTGGACTAACCCACTACGAGGGATACGAGCAGTACTTC. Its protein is CATSRVGLTHYEGYEQYF.

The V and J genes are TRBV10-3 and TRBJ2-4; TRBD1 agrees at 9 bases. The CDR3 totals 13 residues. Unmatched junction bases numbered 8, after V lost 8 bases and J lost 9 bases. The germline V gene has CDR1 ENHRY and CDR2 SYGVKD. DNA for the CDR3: TGTGCCATCCGGGACAGGGACGAGGGCATTCAGTACTTC. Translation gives CAIRDRDEGIQYF.

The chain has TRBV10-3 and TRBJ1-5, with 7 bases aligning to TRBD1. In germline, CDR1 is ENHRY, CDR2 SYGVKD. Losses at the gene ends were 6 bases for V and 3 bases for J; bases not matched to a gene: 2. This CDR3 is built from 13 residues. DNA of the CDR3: TGTGCCATCAGAGGGGGCGACAATCAGCCCCAGCATTTT. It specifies CAIRGGDNQPQHF.

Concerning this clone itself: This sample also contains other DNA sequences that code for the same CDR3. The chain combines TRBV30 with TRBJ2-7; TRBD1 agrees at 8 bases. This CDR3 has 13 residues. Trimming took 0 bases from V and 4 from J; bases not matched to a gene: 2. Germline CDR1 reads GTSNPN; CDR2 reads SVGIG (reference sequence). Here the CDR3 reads CAWSVQGAYEQYF. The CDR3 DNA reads TGTGCCTGGAGTGTCCAGGGGGCGTACGAGCAGTACTTC. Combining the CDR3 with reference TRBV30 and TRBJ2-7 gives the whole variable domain SQTIHQWPATLVQPVGSPLSLECTVEGTSNPNLYWYRQAAGRGLQLLFYSVGIGQISSEVPQNLSASRPQDRQFILSSKKLLLSDSGFYLCAWSVQGAYEQYFGPGTRLTVT.

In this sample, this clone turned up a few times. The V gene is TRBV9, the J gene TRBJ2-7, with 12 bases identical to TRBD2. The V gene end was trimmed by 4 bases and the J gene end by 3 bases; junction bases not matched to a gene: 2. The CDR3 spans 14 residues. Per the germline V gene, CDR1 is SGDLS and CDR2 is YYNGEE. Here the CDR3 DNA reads TGTGCCAGCAGCAAGACTAGCGGGAGCTACGAGCAGTACTTC. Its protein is CASSKTSGSYEQYF.

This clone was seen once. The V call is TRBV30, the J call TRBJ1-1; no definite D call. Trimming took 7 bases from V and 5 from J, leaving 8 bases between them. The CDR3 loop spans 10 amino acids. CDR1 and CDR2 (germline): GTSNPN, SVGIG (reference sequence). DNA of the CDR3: TGTGCCTCGTCTAGGACTGAAGCTTTCTTT. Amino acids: CASSRTEAFF.

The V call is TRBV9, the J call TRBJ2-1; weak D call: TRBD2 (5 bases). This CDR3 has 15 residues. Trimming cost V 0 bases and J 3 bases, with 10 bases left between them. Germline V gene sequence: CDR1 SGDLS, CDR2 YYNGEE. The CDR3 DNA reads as TGTGCCAGCAGCGTAGAATCGGGGTTCTACAATGAGCAGTTCTTC. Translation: CASSVESGFYNEQFF. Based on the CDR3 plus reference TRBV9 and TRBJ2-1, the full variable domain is DSGVTQTPKHLITATGQRVTLRCSPRSGDLSVYWYQQSLDQGLQFLIQYYNGEERAKGNILERFSAQQFPDLHSELNLSSLELGDSALYFCASSVESGFYNEQFFGPGTRLTVL.

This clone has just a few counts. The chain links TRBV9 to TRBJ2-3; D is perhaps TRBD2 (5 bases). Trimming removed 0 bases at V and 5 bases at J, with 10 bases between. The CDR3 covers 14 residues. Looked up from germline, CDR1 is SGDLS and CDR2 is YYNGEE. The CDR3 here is CASSVAPLEDTQYF. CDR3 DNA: TGTGCCAGCAGCGTAGCTCCACTAGAAGATACGCAGTATTTT.

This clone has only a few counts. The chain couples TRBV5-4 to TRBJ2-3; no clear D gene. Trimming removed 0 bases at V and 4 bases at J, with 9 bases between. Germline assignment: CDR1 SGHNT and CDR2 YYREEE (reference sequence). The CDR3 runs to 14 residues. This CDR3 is CASSLGGPPDTQYF. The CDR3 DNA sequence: TGTGCCAGCAGCTTGGGAGGACCGCCAGATACGCAGTATTTT.

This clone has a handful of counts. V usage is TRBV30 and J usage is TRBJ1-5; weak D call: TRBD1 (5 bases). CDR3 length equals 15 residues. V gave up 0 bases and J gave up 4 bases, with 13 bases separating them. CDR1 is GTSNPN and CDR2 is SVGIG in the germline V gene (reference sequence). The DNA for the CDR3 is TGTGCCTGGAGTGTAACCTTCGACAGAAATCAGCCCCAGCATTTT. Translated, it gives CAWSVTFDRNQPQHF.

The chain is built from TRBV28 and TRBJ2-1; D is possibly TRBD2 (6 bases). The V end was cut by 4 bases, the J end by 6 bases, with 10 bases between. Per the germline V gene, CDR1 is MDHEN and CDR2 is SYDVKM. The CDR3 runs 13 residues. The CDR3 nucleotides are TGTGCCAGCAGTTACAGCGGGCGCAATGAGCAGTTCTTC. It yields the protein CASSYSGRNEQFF. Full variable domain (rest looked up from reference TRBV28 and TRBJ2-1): DVKVTQSSRYLVKRTGEKVFLECVQDMDHENMFWYRQDPGLGLRLIYFSYDVKMKEKGDIPEGYSVSREKKERFSLILESASTNQTSMYLCASSYSGRNEQFFGPGTRLTVL.

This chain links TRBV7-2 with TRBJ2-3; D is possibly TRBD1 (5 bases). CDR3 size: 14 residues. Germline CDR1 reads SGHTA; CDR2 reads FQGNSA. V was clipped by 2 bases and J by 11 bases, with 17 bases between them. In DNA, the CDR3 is TGTGCCAGCAGCTTACCCGGTATCCGGCAGGGGCAGTATTTT. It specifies CASSLPGIRQGQYF.

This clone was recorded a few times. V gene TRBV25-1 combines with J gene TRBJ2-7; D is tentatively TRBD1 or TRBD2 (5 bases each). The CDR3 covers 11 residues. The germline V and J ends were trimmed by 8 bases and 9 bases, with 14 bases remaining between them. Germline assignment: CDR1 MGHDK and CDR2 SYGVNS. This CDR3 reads CASRDAVGQYF. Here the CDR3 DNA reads TGTGCCAGCCGGGACGCTGTTGGGCAGTACTTC.

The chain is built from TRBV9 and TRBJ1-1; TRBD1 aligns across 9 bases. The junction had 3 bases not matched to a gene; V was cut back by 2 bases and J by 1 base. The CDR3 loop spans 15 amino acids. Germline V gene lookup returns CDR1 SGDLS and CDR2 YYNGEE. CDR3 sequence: CASSVGQGRNTEAFF. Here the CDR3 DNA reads TGTGCCAGCAGCGTGGGACAGGGAAGGAACACTGAAGCTTTCTTT. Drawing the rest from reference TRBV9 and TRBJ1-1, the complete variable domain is DSGVTQTPKHLITATGQRVTLRCSPRSGDLSVYWYQQSLDQGLQFLIQYYNGEERAKGNILERFSAQQFPDLHSELNLSSLELGDSALYFCASSVGQGRNTEAFFGQGTRLTVV.

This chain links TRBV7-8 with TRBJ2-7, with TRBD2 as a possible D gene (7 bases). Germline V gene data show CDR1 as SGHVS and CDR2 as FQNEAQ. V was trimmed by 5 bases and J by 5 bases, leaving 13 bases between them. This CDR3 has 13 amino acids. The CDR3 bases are TGTGCCAGCAGCCAGACGGGGGGCCACGAGCAGTACTTC. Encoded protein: CASSQTGGHEQYF. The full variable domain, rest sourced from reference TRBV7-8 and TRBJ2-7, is GAGVSQSPRYKVAKRGQDVALRCDPISGHVSLFWYQQALGQGPEFLTYFQNEAQLDKSGLPSDRFFAERPEGSVSTLKIQRTQQEDSAVYLCASSQTGGHEQYFGPGTRLTVT.

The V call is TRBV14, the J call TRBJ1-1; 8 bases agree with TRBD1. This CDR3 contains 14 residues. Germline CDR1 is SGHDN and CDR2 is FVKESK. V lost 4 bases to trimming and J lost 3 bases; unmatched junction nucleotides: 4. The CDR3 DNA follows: TGTGCCAGCAGCCTCCTGACAGGGGACACTGAAGCTTTCTTT. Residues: CASSLLTGDTEAFF.

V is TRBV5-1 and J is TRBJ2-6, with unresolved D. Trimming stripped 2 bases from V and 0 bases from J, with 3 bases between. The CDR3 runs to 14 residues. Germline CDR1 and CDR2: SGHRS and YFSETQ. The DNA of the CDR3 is TGCGCCAGCAGCTTCCCCTCTGGGGCCAACGTCCTGACTTTC. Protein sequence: CASSFPSGANVLTF.

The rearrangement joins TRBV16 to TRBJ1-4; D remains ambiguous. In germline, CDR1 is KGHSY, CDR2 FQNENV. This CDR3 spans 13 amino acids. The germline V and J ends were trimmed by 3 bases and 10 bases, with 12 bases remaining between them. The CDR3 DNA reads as TGTGCCAGCAGCCACCTTAAAGGAGTAAAACTGTTTTTT. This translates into CASSHLKGVKLFF. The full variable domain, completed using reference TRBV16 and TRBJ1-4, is GEEVAQTPKHLVRGEGQKAKLYCAPIKGHSYVFWYQQVLKNEFKFLISFQNENVFDETGMPKERFSAKCLPNSPCSLEIQATKLEDSAVYFCASSHLKGVKLFFGSGTQLSVL.

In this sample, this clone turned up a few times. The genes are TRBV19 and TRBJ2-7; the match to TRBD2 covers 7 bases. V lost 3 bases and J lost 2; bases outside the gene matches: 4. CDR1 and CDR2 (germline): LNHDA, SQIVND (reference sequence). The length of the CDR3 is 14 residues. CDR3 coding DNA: TGTGCCAGTAGTATTCAGCGGGGACCCTACGAGCAGTACTTC. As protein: CASSIQRGPYEQYF.

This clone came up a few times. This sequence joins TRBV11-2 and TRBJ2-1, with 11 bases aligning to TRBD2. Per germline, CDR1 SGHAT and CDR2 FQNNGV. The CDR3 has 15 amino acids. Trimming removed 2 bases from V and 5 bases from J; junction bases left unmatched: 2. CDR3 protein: CASSLRGLADNEQFF. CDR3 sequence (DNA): TGTGCCAGCAGCTTACGGGGACTAGCGGACAATGAGCAGTTCTTC.

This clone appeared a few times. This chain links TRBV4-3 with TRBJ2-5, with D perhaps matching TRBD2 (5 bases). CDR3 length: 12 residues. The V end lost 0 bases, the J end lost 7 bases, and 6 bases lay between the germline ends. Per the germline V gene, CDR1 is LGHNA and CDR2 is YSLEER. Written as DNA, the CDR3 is TGCGCCAGCAGCCAAGATGCGGGGACCCAGTACTTC. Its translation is CASSQDAGTQYF.

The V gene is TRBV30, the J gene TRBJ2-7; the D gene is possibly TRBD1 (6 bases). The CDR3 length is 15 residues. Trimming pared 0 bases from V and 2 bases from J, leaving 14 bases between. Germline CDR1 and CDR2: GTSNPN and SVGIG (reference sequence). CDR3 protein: CAWSVRPGVAYEQYF. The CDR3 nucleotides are TGTGCCTGGAGTGTACGCCCAGGGGTCGCCTACGAGCAGTACTTC.